Below, 4 T cell receptor beta chains from the same sample are listed, as sequenced in a study of chemoradiotherapy in HPV16-positive cancers. Assay: immunoSEQ multiplex PCR; the TCRdb copy retains only in-frame clones and omits some. The sample records about 68,000 clones, roughly 86% being singletons. The starting material was blood, obtained from a patient who underwent chemoradiotherapy. Receptors were obtained from a human donor with HPV-associated anogenital cancer.

This chain joins TRBV9 and TRBJ2-1, with a possible D match to TRBD2 (5 bases). The germline V and J ends were trimmed by 0 bases and 5 bases, with 9 bases remaining between them. Germline-derived CDR1 and CDR2 are SGDLS and YYNGEE. The CDR3 has 14 amino acids. DNA for the CDR3: TGTGCCAGCAGCGTAGTGGGGAGAAACAATGAGCAGTTCTTC. It yields the protein CASSVVGRNNEQFF.

The chain is built from TRBV6-4 and TRBJ2-1, with D possibly TRBD2 on 6 matching bases. Germline CDR1 and CDR2: MRHNA and SNTAGT. V shed 3 bases and J shed 0 bases, with 9 bases lying between them. CDR3 length: 15 amino acids. The DNA of the CDR3 is TGTGCCAGCAGTGAGGGAGGATCCTCCTACAATGAGCAGTTCTTC. It yields the protein CASSEGGSSYNEQFF.

The rearrangement links TRBV12-5 to TRBJ2-4; perhaps D is TRBD1 or TRBD2 (5 bases each). This CDR3 comprises 15 residues. Germline V gene data show CDR1 as LGHNT and CDR2 as FRNRAP. The V gene lost 10 bases and the J gene lost 8 bases, with 24 bases spanning the gap. This CDR3 is CATGFPGPKGDIQYF. The CDR3 DNA follows: TGTGCTACCGGATTCCCGGGACCCAAAGGGGACATTCAGTACTTC. Combining the CDR3 with reference TRBV12-5 and TRBJ2-4 gives the whole variable domain DARVTQTPRHKVTEMGQEVTMRCQPILGHNTVFWYRQTMMQGLELLAYFRNRAPLDDSGMPKDRFSAEMPDATLATLKIQPSEPRDSAVYFCATGFPGPKGDIQYFGAGTRLSVL.

This chain joins TRBV7-2 and TRBJ1-4; 8 bases are a match to TRBD1. This CDR3 comprises 15 residues. Germline CDR1 and CDR2: SGHTA and FQGNSA. V trimming: 3 bases; J trimming: 3 bases; junction bases outside the gene matches: 3. The CDR3 loop reads CASSFQTGANEKLFF. The CDR3 region has the DNA TGTGCCAGCAGCTTCCAGACAGGGGCTAATGAAAAACTGTTTTTT.